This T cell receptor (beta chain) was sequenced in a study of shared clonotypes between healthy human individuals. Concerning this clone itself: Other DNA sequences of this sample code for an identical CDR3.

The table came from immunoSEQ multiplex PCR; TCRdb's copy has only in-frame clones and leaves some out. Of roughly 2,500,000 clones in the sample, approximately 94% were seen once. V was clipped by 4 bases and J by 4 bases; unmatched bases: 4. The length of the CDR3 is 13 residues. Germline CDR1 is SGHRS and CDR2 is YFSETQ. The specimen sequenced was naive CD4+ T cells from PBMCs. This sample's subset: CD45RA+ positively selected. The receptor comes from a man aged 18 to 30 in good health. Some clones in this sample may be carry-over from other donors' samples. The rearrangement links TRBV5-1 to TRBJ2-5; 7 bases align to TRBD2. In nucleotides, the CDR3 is TGCGCCAGCAGCCCCGGGGAGGGAGAGACCCAGTACTTC. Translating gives CASSPGEGETQYF.